The 5 T cell receptor beta chains below come from one sample, sequenced in a study of T cell responses to AZD1222 COVID-19 vaccine. The method was immunoSEQ multiplex PCR; TCRdb's version includes in-frame clones alone and lacks a portion of them. This repertoire shows 95,000 to 100,000 clones, 90% found once; its top ten account for 1% to 1.5%. This material consisted of peripheral blood, taken on day 0 of AZD1222 vaccination. These receptor sequences come from an adult in good health.

The chain couples TRBV5-6 to TRBJ1-1, with 7 bases aligning to TRBD1. J gave up 1 base and V 4 bases, and 7 bases lay outside the gene matches. The CDR3 covers 15 residues. Germline V gene data show CDR1 as SGHDT and CDR2 as YYEEEE. CDR3 residues: CASSSLGTANTEAFF. The CDR3 DNA sequence: TGTGCCAGCAGCAGCCTCGGGACAGCGAACACTGAAGCTTTCTTT.

This clone has more than one count but fewer than ten. This sequence joins TRBV9 and TRBJ2-3; tentatively, D is TRBD2 (6 bases). V was shortened by 7 bases and J by 3 bases, with 18 bases between the two germline ends. CDR1 is SGDLS, CDR2 YYNGEE, per germline. There are 15 residues in the CDR3. CDR3 sequence (DNA): TGTGCCAGCGGGAGGTTCGGGGAAGCAACAGATACGCAGTATTTT. Translation: CASGRFGEATDTQYF.

Written as DNA, the CDR3 is TGTGCCAGCAGCCAAGAATCGGCTAGCGGGGGGCTAAAGCAGTTCTTC. This gives the protein CASSQESASGGLKQFF. J is TRBJ2-1 and V is TRBV3-1 (or the pseudogene TRBV3-2); 11 nucleotides align to TRBD2. J was trimmed by 11 bases and V by 0 bases; bases with no gene match: 9. The CDR3 covers 16 residues. Germline CDR1 and CDR2: LGHDT and YNNKEL (reference sequence).

J is TRBJ2-3 and V is TRBV29-1; TRBD2 aligns across 10 bases. Germline lookup yields CDR1 SQVTM and CDR2 ANQGSEA. Trimming removed 3 bases from V and 4 bases from J; junction bases left unmatched: 4. The CDR3 extends over 14 amino acids. CDR3: CSVDPAGGADTQYF. DNA for the CDR3: TGCAGCGTTGACCCAGCGGGGGGGGCAGATACGCAGTATTTT.

The genes are TRBV2 and TRBJ1-5, with D possibly matching TRBD1 (5 bases). Trimming took 8 bases from V and 4 from J, leaving 12 bases between them. The germline V gene has CDR1 SNHLY and CDR2 FYNNEI. The CDR3 runs 13 residues. The CDR3 here is CASGQGLNQPQHF. CDR3 bases: TGTGCCAGCGGGCAGGGCCTTAATCAGCCCCAGCATTTT.